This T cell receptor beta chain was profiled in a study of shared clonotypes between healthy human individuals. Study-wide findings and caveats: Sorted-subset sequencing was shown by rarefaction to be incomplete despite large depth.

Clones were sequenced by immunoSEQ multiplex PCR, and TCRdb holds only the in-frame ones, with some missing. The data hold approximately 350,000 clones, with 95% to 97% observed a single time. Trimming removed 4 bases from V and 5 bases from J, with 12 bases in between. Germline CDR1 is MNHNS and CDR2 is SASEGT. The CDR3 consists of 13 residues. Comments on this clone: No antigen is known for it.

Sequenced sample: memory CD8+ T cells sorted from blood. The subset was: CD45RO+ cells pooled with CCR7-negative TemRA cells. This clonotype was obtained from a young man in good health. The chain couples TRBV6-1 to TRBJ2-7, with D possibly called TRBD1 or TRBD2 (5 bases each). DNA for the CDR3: TGTGCCAGCAGTGGGGGGAGAGTCGACGAGCAGTACTTC. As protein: CASSGGRVDEQYF.